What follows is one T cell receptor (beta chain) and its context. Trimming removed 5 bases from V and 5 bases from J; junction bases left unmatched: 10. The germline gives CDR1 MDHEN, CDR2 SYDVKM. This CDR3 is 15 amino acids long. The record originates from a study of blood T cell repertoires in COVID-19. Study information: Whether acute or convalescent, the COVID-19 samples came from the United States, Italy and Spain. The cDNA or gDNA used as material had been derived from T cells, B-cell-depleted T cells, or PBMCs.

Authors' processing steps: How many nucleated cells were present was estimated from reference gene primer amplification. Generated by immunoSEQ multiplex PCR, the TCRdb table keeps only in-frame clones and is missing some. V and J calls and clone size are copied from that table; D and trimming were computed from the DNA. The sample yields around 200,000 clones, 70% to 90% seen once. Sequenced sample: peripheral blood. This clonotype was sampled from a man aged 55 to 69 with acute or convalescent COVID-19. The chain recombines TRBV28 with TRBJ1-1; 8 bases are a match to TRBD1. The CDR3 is CASSSGDRGRTEAFF. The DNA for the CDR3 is TGTGCCAGCAGTAGCGGCGACAGGGGAAGGACTGAAGCTTTCTTT. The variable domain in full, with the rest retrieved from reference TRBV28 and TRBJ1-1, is DVKVTQSSRYLVKRTGEKVFLECVQDMDHENMFWYRQDPGLGLRLIYFSYDVKMKEKGDIPEGYSVSREKKERFSLILESASTNQTSMYLCASSSGDRGRTEAFFGQGTRLTVV.